The 5 T cell receptor beta chains below were found in one sample sequenced in a study of blood T cells in healthy people across ages. A second about 7 to 11 cycle PCR used barcoded and J-beta primers. TCRdb fed the 5' RACE reads into MiXCR, producing one record per CDR3 protein. The data contain around 970,000 distinct CDR3 sequences, approximately 50% of them singletons. Sequenced material: blood. The receptors were gathered from a woman in her sixties or seventies in good health.

V is TRBV12-3 or TRBV12-4 and J is TRBJ1-6, with D perhaps matching TRBD1 (6 bases). V was shortened by 8 bases and J by 6 bases, with 17 bases between the two germline ends. The CDR3 is made up of 15 amino acids. The CDR3 protein is CASGPSRGSNSPLHF. CDR3 sequence (DNA): TGTGCCAGCGGCCCATCCAGGGGCTCTAATTCACCCCTCCACTTT.

This clonotype appeared a few times. V and J are TRBV6-1 and TRBJ2-6, with a tentative D call TRBD1 (5 bases). Trimming pared 6 bases from V and 2 bases from J, leaving 11 bases between. The CDR3 runs to 15 residues. Germline assignment: CDR1 MNHNS and CDR2 SASEGT. The CDR3 reads CASRVDRAGANVLTF. In DNA form, the CDR3 reads TGTGCCAGCAGAGTAGACAGAGCTGGGGCCAACGTCCTGACTTTC.

This chain joins TRBV28 and TRBJ2-7; D is unresolved. Germline CDR1 is MDHEN and CDR2 is SYDVKM. This CDR3 has 13 amino acids. The V end was cut by 7 bases, the J end by 4 bases, with 14 bases between. CDR3 coding DNA: TGTGCCAGCACCTCTCAAGGGCCTTACGAGCAGTACTTC. It codes for CASTSQGPYEQYF.

The V gene is TRBV7-6, the J gene TRBJ2-1; 9 bases are a match to TRBD2. V lost 7 bases and J lost 6; bases outside the gene matches: 10. The CDR3 is 15 residues long. Germline V gene data show CDR1 as SGHVS and CDR2 as FNYEAQ. CDR3 coding DNA: TGTGCCAGCATAGACGGGGCGGGAGGGACCAATGAGCAGTTCTTC. Translated: CASIDGAGGTNEQFF. Complete variable domain (other parts from reference TRBV7-6 and TRBJ2-1): GAGVSQSPRYKVTKRGQDVALRCDPISGHVSLYWYRQALGQGPEFLTYFNYEAQQDKSGLPNDRFSAERPEGSISTLTIQRTEQRDSAMYRCASIDGAGGTNEQFFGPGTRLTVL.

The CDR3 DNA follows: TGTGCCAGCAGCCAACAAAGCGGTCTAGCGGGAGAGATGGAGCAGTTCTTC. The encoded protein is CASSQQSGLAGEMEQFF. V is TRBV4-2 and J is TRBJ2-1; 10 positions match TRBD2. The V and J ends lost 2 bases and 10 bases, in that order; junction bases with no gene match: 14. CDR3 length: 17 residues. CDR1 is LGHNA and CDR2 is YNFKEQ in the germline V gene.